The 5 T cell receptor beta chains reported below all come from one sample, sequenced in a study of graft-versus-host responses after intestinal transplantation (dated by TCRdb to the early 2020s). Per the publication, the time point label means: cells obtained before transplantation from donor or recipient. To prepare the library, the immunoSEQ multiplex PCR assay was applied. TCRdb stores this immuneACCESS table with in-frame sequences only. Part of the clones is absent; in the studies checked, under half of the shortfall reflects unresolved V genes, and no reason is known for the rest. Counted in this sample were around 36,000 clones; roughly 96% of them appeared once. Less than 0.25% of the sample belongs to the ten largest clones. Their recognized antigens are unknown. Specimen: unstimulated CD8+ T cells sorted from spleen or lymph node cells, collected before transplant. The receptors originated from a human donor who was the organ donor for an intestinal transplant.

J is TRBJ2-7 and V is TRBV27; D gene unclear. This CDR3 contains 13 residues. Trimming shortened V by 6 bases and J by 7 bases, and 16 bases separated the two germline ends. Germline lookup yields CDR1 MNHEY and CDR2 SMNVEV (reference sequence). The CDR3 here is CASSSGSEMEQYF. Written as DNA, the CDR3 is TGTGCCAGCAGCTCCGGGTCCGAGATGGAGCAGTACTTC.

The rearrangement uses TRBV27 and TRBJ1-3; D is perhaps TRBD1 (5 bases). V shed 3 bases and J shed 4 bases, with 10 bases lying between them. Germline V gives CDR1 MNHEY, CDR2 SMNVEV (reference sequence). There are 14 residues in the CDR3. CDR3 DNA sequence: TGTGCCAGCAGTTTGTCAGGGTTAGGAAACACCATATATTTT. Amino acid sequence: CASSLSGLGNTIYF.

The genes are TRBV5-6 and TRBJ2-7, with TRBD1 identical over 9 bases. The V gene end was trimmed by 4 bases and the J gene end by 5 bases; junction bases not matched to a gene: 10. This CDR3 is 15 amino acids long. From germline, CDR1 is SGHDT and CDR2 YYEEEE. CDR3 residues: CASSPTGTGNNEQYF. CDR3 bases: TGTGCCAGCAGCCCCACCGGGACAGGGAACAACGAGCAGTACTTC.

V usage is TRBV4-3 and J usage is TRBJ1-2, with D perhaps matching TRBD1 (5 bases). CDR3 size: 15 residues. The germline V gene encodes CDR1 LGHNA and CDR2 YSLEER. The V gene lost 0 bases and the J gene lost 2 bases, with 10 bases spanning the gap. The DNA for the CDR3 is TGCGCCAGCAGCCAAGATTCTGGGGCCAACTATGGCTACACCTTC. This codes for CASSQDSGANYGYTF.

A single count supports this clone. The chain's CDR3 is CASSVSGSYGYTF. The CDR3 DNA follows: TGTGCCAGCAGCGTTAGCGGCAGCTATGGCTACACCTTC. This chain links TRBV9 with TRBJ1-2; no definite D call. From germline, CDR1 is SGDLS and CDR2 YYNGEE. V lost 2 bases, J lost 4 bases, and 9 bases lay in between. The CDR3 is made up of 13 amino acids.